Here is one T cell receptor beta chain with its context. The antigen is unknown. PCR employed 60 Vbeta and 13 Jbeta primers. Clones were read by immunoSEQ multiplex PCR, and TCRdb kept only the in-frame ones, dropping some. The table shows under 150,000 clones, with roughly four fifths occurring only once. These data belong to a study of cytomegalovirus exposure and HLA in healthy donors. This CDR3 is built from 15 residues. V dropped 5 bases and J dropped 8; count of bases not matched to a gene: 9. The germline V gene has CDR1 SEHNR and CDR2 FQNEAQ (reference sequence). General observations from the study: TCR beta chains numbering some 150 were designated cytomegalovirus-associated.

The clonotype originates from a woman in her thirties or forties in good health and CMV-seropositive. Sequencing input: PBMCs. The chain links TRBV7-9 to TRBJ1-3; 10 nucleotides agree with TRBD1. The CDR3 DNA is TGTGCCAGCAGCCCTCGACAGGGGGCGCGGGACACCATATATTTT. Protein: CASSPRQGARDTIYF.